This T cell receptor beta chain was observed in a study of T cells in Graves' hyperthyroidism and ophthalmopathy (dated by TCRdb to the late 2010s). About the study as a whole: Peripheral blood was sampled at the time of initial diagnosis, prior to any treatment. A discovery cohort of about a hundred patients, approximately 45 with Graves' ophthalmopathy and about 58 with stable Graves' hyperthyroidism, was used to find distinguishing TCR V-J signatures. Whether ophthalmopathy could be predicted prospectively was tested in an independent validation cohort made up of 18 to 20 hyperthyroidism patients plus 17 patients who later progressed to ophthalmopathy. The 100 or so discovery patients were divided at random into training and test sets in a 7:3 ratio. In addition, the study compared T-cell repertoires in thyroid tissue and in blood from roughly 6 Graves' hyperthyroidism patients. After sampling, hyperthyroidism patients received methimazole starting at 30 mg daily, and ophthalmopathy patients received high-dose intravenous methylprednisolone. According to the paper, TCR Vbeta CDR3 sequencing was carried out on some 130 peripheral blood samples, which came from around 43 ophthalmopathy, around 75 hyperthyroidism and roughly 17 progressor patients. Beyond this particular receptor, the publication reports: A model built on a 13 V-J signature distinguished ophthalmopathy from stable hyperthyroidism, reaching 87.88% sensitivity and around 81% specificity in cross-validation and 80%/75% in testing. Most expanded thyroid clonotypes (frequency above 0.001) were also detected in blood, a finding suggesting that blood repertoires may reflect thyroid immune responses. In validation, progression to ophthalmopathy was predicted by the model with approximately 67% sensitivity and roughly 72% specificity, a median of 6.5 months before onset. No statistical method was used to set the sample size in advance, and investigators knew the group allocation.

The TCR beta CDR3 regions were amplified from the RNA transcripts. For the first round of RT-PCR on the TCR CDR3, the HTBI primer set was used together with the Qiagen OneStep RT-PCR kit. Libraries were constructed in a second round of multiplex PCR, after which size selection and purification were carried out. Libraries were sequenced paired-end with 100 bp reads on an Illumina HiSeq2000. In the paper's pipeline: Raw data were processed with SOAPnuke, discarding reads with adapters, uncalled bases, mean Phred below 15, or no exact constant-primer or identifier match. High-quality paired reads were merged using COPE v1.2.5, and each unique nucleotide sequence was defined as a clonotype. MiTCR v1.1 was used to align clonotypes to the IMGT TRBV, TRBD and TRBJ reference segments. Analysis was restricted to V-J combinations with a frequency above 0.0001, which covered roughly 99% of repertoires. A TCS score was defined as the ratio of F50 (clonal expansion) to E x V (chaos), with BLOSUM62-based TCRdist applied between CDR3 peptides within each V-J. Welch's t-statistics and random forest reduced 500 to 650 V-J features to 13, which were used in a naive Bayes classifier (R e1071). TCRdb reprocessing: public reads trimmed at Q25 with fastp, clones called with MiXCR, in-frame beta chains kept. CDR3 protein sequences are deduplicated, and each keeps its most common genes and DNA. These V and J calls originate from TCRdb's pipeline instead of the authors' own analysis. For this sample the table gives 300,000 to 450,000 distinct CDR3 sequences, of which 15% to 17% were detected only once. The ten biggest clones cover 25% to 30% of the sample.

Hyperthyroidism patients were aged 18 to 65 years and newly diagnosed, with disease duration of less than 2 months. Exclusion was applied to patients with uncontrolled infections, other autoimmune diseases, pregnancy or lactation. Diagnoses relied on clinical symptoms, serum thyroxine and TRAb, thyroid ultrasound and orbital computed tomography. For progressor patients, blood was drawn at the first diagnosis of hyperthyroidism, before any ophthalmopathy symptoms had appeared. Ficoll-Paque density gradient centrifugation was used to isolate PBMCs from 8 to 10 ml of fresh peripheral blood. Progressor patients were defined as those initially diagnosed with Graves' hyperthyroidism in whom ophthalmopathy developed during follow-up. Total RNA was extracted with Trizol reagent, and quality was checked on an Agilent 2100 Bioanalyzer. The germline V gene (reference sequence) provides CDR1 DFQATT and CDR2 SNEGSKA. Inclusive of the bounding cysteine and phenylalanine, the CDR3 is 14 residues long. The CDR3 DNA has 42 bases and is translated from base 1.

With respect to this clonotype: There is no known antigen for this receptor. This may be a read error, as it is one base from a much larger clone.

The clonotype comes from a woman aged 18-35 years with Graves' hyperthyroidism that later progressed to Graves' ophthalmopathy. Sample: blood. The rearranged chain carries TRBV20-1 and TRBJ2-1, with 11 bases matching TRBD2. The DNA matches TRBJ2-7 better at its end, which makes the J call doubtful. The CDR3 reads as follows: CSAPRASGRNEQYF. The DNA sequence is TGCAGTGCCCCTCGGGCTAGCGGGAGGAATGAGCAGTACTTC.